The rows below give T cell receptor beta chains drawn from one sample of a study of blood T cell repertoires in COVID-19. Clones were sequenced by immunoSEQ multiplex PCR, and TCRdb holds only the in-frame ones, with some missing. The profile shows around 140,000 clones, over 70% of them singletons. Sequenced: PBMCs or T cells enriched from blood (not recorded which). The receptor source for this set is a man aged 45 to 65 in a cohort exposed to, infected with or recovered from COVID-19 (not recorded which). Each CDR3 is given without its conserved first and last residue. The D gene is left open where the match is weak.

V gene	J gene	D gene	CDR3 protein
TRBV2	TRBJ2-3	.	ASTQDKPSTDTQY
TRBV29-1	TRBJ1-2	.	SVEERGYGYT
TRBV7-2	TRBJ1-6	TRBD1	ASSLGTGRSNSPLH
TRBV7-8	TRBJ2-2	TRBD2	ALAPLAANTGELF
TRBV19	TRBJ1-5	.	ASNPRGNQPQH
TRBV7-9	TRBJ2-1	.	AATGFRTTYNEQF
TRBV6-1	TRBJ2-7	.	ASSEYGGLNYEQY
TRBV6-1	TRBJ1-2	.	ASSEAQANYGYT
TRBV19	TRBJ2-7	.	ASSPGYEQY
TRBV5-6	TRBJ1-1	TRBD1	ASSVDRPLNTEAF
TRBV18	TRBJ2-1	.	ASSATSSNEQF
TRBV28	TRBJ2-3	TRBD2	ALGERESDTQY
TRBV7-9	TRBJ2-7	TRBD2	ASSQLAGANEQY
TRBV18	TRBJ1-1	.	ASSLPGAGDTEAF
TRBV30	TRBJ2-7	TRBD1	ACRDRGNEQY